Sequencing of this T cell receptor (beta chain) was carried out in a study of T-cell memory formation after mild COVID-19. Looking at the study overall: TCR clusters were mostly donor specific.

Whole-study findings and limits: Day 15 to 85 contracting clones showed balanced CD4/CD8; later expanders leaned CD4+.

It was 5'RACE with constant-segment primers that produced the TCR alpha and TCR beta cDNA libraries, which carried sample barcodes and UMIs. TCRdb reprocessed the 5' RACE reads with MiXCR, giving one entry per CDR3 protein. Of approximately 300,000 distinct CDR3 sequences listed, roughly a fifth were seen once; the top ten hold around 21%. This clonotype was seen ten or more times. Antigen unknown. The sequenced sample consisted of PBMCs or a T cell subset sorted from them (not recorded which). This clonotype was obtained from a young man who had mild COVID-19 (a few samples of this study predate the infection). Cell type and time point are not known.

CDR3 sequence (DNA): TGCGCCAGCAGCCAATCGGATAGAGGGACATCTGGGGCCAACGTCCTGACTTTC. Amino acids: CASSQSDRGTSGANVLTF. The gene calls are TRBV4-3 and TRBJ2-6, with D perhaps matching TRBD1 (6 bases). The germline V gene has CDR1 LGHNA and CDR2 YSLEER. The V end lost 2 bases, the J end lost 1 base, and 15 bases lay between the germline ends. The CDR3 is 18 amino acids.